Listed here are 6 T cell receptor beta chains from one sample, sequenced in a study of T-cell memory formation after mild COVID-19. TCRdb used MiXCR to reprocess the 5' RACE reads, holding one entry per CDR3 protein. Of about 390,000 distinct CDR3 sequences listed, about 16% are singletons. The sample was PBMCs or a T cell subset sorted from them (not recorded which). The receptor set was obtained from a man aged 18 to 35 who had mild COVID-19 (a few samples of this study predate the infection). Cell type and time point are not known.

The chain recombines TRBV5-1 with TRBJ1-1; no clear D gene. Germline CDR1 reads SGHRS; CDR2 reads YFSETQ. Trimming left V 2 bases short and J 1 base short, with 9 bases between. This CDR3 has 14 amino acids. CDR3 nucleotides: TGCGCCAGCAGCTTACAACCCACGAACACTGAAGCTTTCTTT. Translation: CASSLQPTNTEAFF.

This clonotype was seen more than once but under ten times. This sequence joins TRBV3-1 and TRBJ2-2, with D uncertain. V lost 0 bases, J lost 3 bases, and 11 bases lay in between. Germline V gives CDR1 LGHDT, CDR2 YNNKEL (reference sequence). The CDR3 has 16 amino acids. As DNA, the CDR3 is TGTGCCAGCAGCCAAGACGTCGGAGTATACACCGGGGAGCTGTTTTTT. Translating gives CASSQDVGVYTGELFF.

In this sample, this clonotype turned up a few times. This chain links TRBV2 with TRBJ2-5; 7 nucleotides line up with TRBD2. The trim removed 8 bases at V and 0 bases at J, leaving 6 bases unmatched. This CDR3 has 14 residues. Germline V gene lookup returns CDR1 SNHLY and CDR2 FYNNEI. CDR3 sequence: CASGGDGDQETQYF. CDR3 coding DNA: TGTGCCAGCGGGGGGGATGGGGACCAAGAGACCCAGTACTTC.

This clonotype has a handful of counts. This chain joins TRBV2 and TRBJ2-5, with no clear D. Trimming stripped 3 bases from V and 5 bases from J, with 7 bases between. The CDR3 spans 12 residues. Germline V gene lookup returns CDR1 SNHLY and CDR2 FYNNEI. The CDR3 bases are TGTGCCAGCAGTGAGTCTAGGGAGACCCAGTACTTC. This translates into CASSESRETQYF.

This clonotype has a handful of counts. The chain recombines TRBV5-1 with TRBJ1-1; tentatively, D is TRBD1 (6 bases). V lost 0 bases and J lost 3, with 9 bases in between. Germline CDR1 is SGHRS and CDR2 is YFSETQ. The CDR3 has 14 residues. The CDR3 loop reads CASSLVKGDTEAFF. The CDR3 DNA sequence: TGCGCCAGCAGCTTGGTAAAGGGGGACACTGAAGCTTTCTTT.

Written as DNA, the CDR3 is TGTGCCAGCAGCTCGGAGGCGGGGGCAAAGGGCTACACCTTC. It translates to CASSSEAGAKGYTF. The V call is TRBV7-3, the J call TRBJ1-2; the D gene is possibly TRBD1 (6 bases). The CDR3 totals 14 residues. Germline V gene sequence: CDR1 SGHTA, CDR2 FQGTGA. V was cut by 4 bases and J by 8 bases, with 17 bases left in between.